The 9 T cell receptor beta chains in this list originate from one sample, sequenced in a study of T cell repertoires in cytomegalovirus infection. A single record per CDR3 protein comes from TCRdb applying MiXCR to the reads. The data show about 770,000 distinct CDR3 sequences, with under 35% seen just once and about an eighth held by the top ten. For these receptors, no antigen is known. The source material was cultured CD8+ T cells from PBMCs, sampled from culture after CMV antigen stimulation. These receptors were collected from a human donor in good health (CMV status not recorded). Some clones in this sample may be carry-over from other donors' samples.

This clonotype was observed at least ten times. The chain uses TRBV7-2 and TRBJ2-2, with TRBD1 identical over 8 bases. The V segment lost 7 bases and the J segment 1 base; nucleotides outside the gene matches: 17. The CDR3 has 19 amino acids. CDR1 is SGHTA and CDR2 is FQGNSA in the germline V gene. The CDR3 loop reads CASTFPDRVGRLNTGELFF. The CDR3 bases are TGTGCCAGCACTTTCCCGGACAGGGTAGGACGTTTGAACACCGGGGAGCTGTTTTTT.

This clonotype has more than one count but fewer than ten. The V and J genes are TRBV6-6 and TRBJ1-3; D is possibly TRBD1 (5 bases). CDR1 MNHNY and CDR2 SVGAGI come from the germline V gene (reference sequence). The CDR3 covers 14 residues. V lost 10 bases and J lost 3, with 16 bases in between. CDR3 loop: CATRGLRRGNTIYF. In DNA, the CDR3 is TGTGCCACGCGGGGACTTCGACGTGGAAACACCATATATTTT.

This clonotype was seen many times. The chain couples TRBV27 to TRBJ2-1; no clear D. In germline, CDR1 is MNHEY, CDR2 SMNVEV (reference sequence). CDR3 length: 15 amino acids. V lost 3 bases and J 4 bases, leaving 13 bases between the germline ends. The chain's CDR3 is CASSLGQNPYNEQFF. The CDR3 nucleotides are TGTGCCAGCAGTTTGGGCCAAAATCCTTACAATGAGCAGTTCTTC.

The chain combines TRBV6-5 with TRBJ2-5; 11 nucleotides match TRBD2. Germline V gene data show CDR1 as MNHEY and CDR2 as SVGAGI. With 5 bases clipped from V and 2 bases from J, the junction kept 16 bases outside the gene matches. CDR3 length: 19 amino acids. CDR3 nucleotide sequence: TGTGCCAGCAGTGCTAGCGGGGGGCCCGAATTAGACACACAAGAGACCCAGTACTTC. Its protein is CASSASGGPELDTQETQYF.

The rearrangement joins TRBV2 to TRBJ1-1; D gene uncertain. The germline CDR1 and CDR2 sequences are SNHLY and FYNNEI. The CDR3 is 14 amino acids. With 3 bases removed from V and 0 bases from J, the gap between germline ends came to 8 bases. CDR3 residues: CASSDVPMNTEAFF. The CDR3 DNA sequence: TGTGCCAGCAGTGATGTCCCCATGAACACTGAAGCTTTCTTT.

The chain links TRBV6-2 or TRBV6-3 to TRBJ2-2; a weak D match, TRBD2 (6 bases). V lost 6 bases and J lost 0, with 17 bases in between. The length of the CDR3 is 17 residues. Germline V gives CDR1 MNHEY, CDR2 SVGEGT. In nucleotides, the CDR3 is TGTGCCAGCAGCCCCCAGAAGCGGGCGACGAACACCGGGGAGCTGTTTTTT. Protein sequence: CASSPQKRATNTGELFF.

The CDR3 is CSASQGRPNEKLFF. CDR3 bases: TGCAGTGCTTCACAGGGGCGACCTAATGAAAAACTGTTTTTT. The chain employs TRBV20-1 and TRBJ1-4; 7 nucleotides match TRBD1. CDR3 length equals 14 residues. The V gene end was trimmed by 5 bases and the J gene end by 3 bases; junction bases not matched to a gene: 6. Germline assignment: CDR1 DFQATT and CDR2 SNEGSKA (reference sequence).

This clonotype was recorded a few times. The chain combines TRBV27 with TRBJ2-1; TRBD1 might be the D (6 bases). CDR1 and CDR2 (germline): MNHEY, SMNVEV (reference sequence). The V gene lost 3 bases and the J gene lost 6 bases, with 15 bases spanning the gap. The CDR3 is made up of 15 amino acids. The CDR3 bases are TGTGCCAGCAGTTTCGGAGACAAGGGGGTCAATGAGCAGTTCTTC. Translating it yields CASSFGDKGVNEQFF.

CDR3 DNA: TGCGCCAGCAGCCAAGCACAGGGTATCTACAATGAGCAGTTCTTC. Encoded protein: CASSQAQGIYNEQFF. The genes are TRBV4-1 and TRBJ2-1; D perhaps matches TRBD1 (6 bases). The CDR3 has 15 amino acids. The germline gives CDR1 MGHRA, CDR2 YSYEKL. Trimming pared 1 base from V and 3 bases from J, leaving 10 bases between.